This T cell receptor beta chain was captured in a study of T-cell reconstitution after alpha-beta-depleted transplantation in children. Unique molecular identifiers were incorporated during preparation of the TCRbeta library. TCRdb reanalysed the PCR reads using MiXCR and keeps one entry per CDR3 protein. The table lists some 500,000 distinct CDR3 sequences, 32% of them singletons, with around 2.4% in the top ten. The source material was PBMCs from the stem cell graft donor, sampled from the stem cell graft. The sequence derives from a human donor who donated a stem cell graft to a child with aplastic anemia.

This CDR3 reads CSARTGGMNTEAFF. In DNA, the CDR3 is TGCAGTGCTAGGACAGGGGGCATGAACACTGAAGCTTTCTTT. The chain combines TRBV20-1 with TRBJ1-1; TRBD1 matches at 10 bases. V shed 3 bases, J shed 0 bases, and the junction held 1 base outside the gene matches. Germline loops: CDR1 DFQATT, CDR2 SNEGSKA (reference sequence). The CDR3 totals 14 residues.